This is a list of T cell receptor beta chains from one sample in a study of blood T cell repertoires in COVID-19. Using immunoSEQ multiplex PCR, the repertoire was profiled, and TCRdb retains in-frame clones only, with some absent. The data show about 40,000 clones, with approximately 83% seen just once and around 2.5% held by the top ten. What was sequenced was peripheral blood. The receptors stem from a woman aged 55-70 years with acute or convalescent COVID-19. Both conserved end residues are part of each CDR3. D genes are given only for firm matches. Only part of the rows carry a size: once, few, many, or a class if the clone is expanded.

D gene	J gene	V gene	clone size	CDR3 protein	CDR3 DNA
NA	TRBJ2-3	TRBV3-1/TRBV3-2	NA	CASSQGWGPDTQYF	TGTGCCAGCAGCCAGGGGTGGGGGCCAGATACGCAGTATTTT
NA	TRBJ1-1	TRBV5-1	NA	CASKLGGGSNTEAFF	TGCGCCAGCAAGTTGGGAGGCGGGTCGAACACTGAAGCTTTCTTT
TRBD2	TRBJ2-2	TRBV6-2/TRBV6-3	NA	CASSRRAGGPTGELFF	TGTGCCAGCAGTAGGCGGGCGGGAGGGCCCACCGGGGAGCTGTTTTTT
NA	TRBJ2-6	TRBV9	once	CASSGTPSLSGANVLTF	TGTGCCAGCAGCGGGACACCTAGTCTCTCTGGGGCCAACGTCCTGACTTTC
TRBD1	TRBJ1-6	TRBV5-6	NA	CASSSGTGSSPLHF	TGTGCCAGCAGCTCCGGGACAGGGTCCTCACCCCTCCACTTT
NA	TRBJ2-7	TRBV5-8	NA	CASIKTGGSRYEQYF	TGTGCCAGCATTAAGACAGGCGGGAGCAGGTACGAGCAGTACTTC
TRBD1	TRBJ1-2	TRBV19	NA	CASSKAGTGDYGYTF	TGTGCCAGTAGTAAGGCCGGGACAGGGGACTATGGCTACACCTTC
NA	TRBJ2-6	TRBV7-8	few	CASSQSGRASGANVLTF	TGTGCCAGCAGCCAGTCGGGAAGGGCCTCTGGGGCCAACGTCCTGACTTTC
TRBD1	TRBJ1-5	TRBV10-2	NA	CASSPGTGGKGTQHF	TGCGCCAGCAGTCCCGGGACAGGGGGAAAGGGGACCCAGCATTTT
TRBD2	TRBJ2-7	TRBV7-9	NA	CASSFLGSGSSYEQYF	TGTGCCAGCAGTTTCCTCGGGAGCGGGAGCTCCTACGAGCAGTACTTC
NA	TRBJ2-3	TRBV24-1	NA	CATSDLVDTQYF	TGTGCCACCAGTGATCTAGTAGATACGCAGTATTTT
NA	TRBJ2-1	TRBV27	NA	CASSRGTNEQFF	TGTGCCAGCAGCCGCGGGACCAATGAGCAGTTCTTC
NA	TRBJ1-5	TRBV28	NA	CASSLFAGGNQPQHF	TGTGCCAGCAGTTTATTTGCAGGGGGCAATCAGCCCCAGCATTTT
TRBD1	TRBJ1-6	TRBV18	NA	CASSPDRENSPLHF	TGTGCCAGCTCACCGGACAGGGAAAATTCACCCCTCCACTTT
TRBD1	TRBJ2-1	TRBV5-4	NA	CASSADRGKSNEQFF	TGTGCCAGCAGCGCAGACAGGGGGAAAAGTAATGAGCAGTTCTTC
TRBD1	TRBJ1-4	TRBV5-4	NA	CASSLTTGVREKLFF	TGTGCCAGCAGCTTGACAACAGGGGTTAGGGAAAAACTGTTTTTT
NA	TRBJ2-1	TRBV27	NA	CASSQNGVWNEQFF	TGTGCCAGCAGTCAAAACGGGGTCTGGAATGAGCAGTTCTTC
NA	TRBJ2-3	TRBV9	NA	CASSRSGEFTDTQYF	TGTGCCAGCAGCCGCTCCGGGGAATTCACAGATACGCAGTATTTT
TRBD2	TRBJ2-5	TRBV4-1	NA	CASSGGTSGGVWKETQYF	TGCGCCAGCAGCGGAGGGACTAGCGGGGGGGTATGGAAAGAGACCCAGTACTTC
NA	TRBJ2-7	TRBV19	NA	CASSCLYEQYF	TGTGCCAGTAGTTGTCTATACGAGCAGTACTTC
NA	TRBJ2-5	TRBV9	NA	CASSAGWRAAETQYF	TGTGCCAGCAGCGCTGGTTGGAGGGCCGCTGAGACCCAGTACTTC
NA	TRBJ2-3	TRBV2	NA	CASSEALQVKDTQYF	TGTGCCAGCAGTGAAGCGCTTCAGGTGAAAGATACGCAGTATTTT
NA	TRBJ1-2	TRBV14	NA	CASSQKGFYGYTF	TGTGCCAGCAGCCAAAAGGGGTTCTATGGCTACACCTTC
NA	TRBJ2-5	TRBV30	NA	CAWSKKQGSGETQYF	TGTGCCTGGAGCAAAAAACAGGGTTCGGGAGAGACCCAGTACTTC
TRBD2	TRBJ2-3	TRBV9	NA	CASSARPSGTSTDTQYF	TGTGCCAGCAGCGCAAGACCTAGCGGGACTAGCACAGATACGCAGTATTTT
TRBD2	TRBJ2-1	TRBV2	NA	CASSSTSGGVNEQFF	TGTGCCAGCAGTTCGACTAGCGGGGGGGTAAATGAGCAGTTCTTC
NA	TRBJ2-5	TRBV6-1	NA	CASSELEPRTQYF	TGTGCCAGCAGTGAACTTGAGCCTAGGACCCAGTACTTC
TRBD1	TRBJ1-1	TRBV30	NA	CAWSGGGTGGQRLAFF	TGTGCCTGGAGTGGAGGAGGGACAGGGGGCCAACGGTTAGCTTTCTTT
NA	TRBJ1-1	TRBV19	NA	CASSAYAGSKEAFF	TGTGCCAGTAGTGCTTACGCAGGGTCTAAAGAAGCTTTCTTT